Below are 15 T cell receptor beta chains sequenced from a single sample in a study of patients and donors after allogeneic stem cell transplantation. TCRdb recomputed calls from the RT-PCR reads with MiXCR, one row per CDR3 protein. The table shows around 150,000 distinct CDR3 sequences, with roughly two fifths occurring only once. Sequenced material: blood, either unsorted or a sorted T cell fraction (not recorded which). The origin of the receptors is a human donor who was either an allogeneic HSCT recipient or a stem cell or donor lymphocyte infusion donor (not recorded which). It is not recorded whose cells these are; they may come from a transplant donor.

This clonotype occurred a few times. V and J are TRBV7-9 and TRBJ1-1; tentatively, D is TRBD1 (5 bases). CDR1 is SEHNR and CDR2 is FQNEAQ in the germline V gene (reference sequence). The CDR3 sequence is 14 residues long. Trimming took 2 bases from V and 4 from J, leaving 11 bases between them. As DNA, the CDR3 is TGTGCCAGCAGCTTAAGTCAGGGATCCACTGAAGCTTTCTTT. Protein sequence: CASSLSQGSTEAFF.

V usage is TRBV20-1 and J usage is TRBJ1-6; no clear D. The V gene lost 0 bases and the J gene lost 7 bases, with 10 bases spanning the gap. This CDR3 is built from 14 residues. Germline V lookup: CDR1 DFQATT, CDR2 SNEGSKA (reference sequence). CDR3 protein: CSARDSGINSPLHF. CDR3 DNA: TGCAGTGCTAGAGATTCCGGGATCAATTCACCCCTCCACTTT.

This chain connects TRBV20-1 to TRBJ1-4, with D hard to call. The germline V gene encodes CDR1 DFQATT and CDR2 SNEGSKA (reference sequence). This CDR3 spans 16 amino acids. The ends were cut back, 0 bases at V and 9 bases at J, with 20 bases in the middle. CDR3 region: CSARDLLGPPIQKLFF. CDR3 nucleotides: TGCAGTGCTAGAGATCTCCTAGGACCTCCGATCCAAAAACTGTTTTTT.

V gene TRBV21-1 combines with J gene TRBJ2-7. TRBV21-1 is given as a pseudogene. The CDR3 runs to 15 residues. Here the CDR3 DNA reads TGTGCCAGCAGGCATGAAACAGGGAGCTCCTACGAGCAGTACGTC. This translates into CASRHETGSSYEQYV.

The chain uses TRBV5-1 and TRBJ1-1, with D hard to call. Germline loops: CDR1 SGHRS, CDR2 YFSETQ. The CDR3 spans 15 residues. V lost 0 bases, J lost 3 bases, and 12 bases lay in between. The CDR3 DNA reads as TGCGCCAGCAGCTTGGCCTTCGCAGAGGACACTGAAGCTTTCTTT. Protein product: CASSLAFAEDTEAFF.

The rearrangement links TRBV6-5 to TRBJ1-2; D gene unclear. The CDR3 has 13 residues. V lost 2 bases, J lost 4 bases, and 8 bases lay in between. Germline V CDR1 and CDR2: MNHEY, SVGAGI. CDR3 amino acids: CASSYHPAYGYTF. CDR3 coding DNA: TGTGCCAGCAGTTACCACCCCGCCTATGGCTACACCTTC.

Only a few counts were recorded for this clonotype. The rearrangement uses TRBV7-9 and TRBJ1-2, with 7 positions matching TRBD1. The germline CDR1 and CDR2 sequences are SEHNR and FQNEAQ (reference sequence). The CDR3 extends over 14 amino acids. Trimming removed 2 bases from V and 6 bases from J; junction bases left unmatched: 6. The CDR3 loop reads CASSLRDDRDGYTF. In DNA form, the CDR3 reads TGTGCCAGCAGCTTAAGGGATGACAGGGATGGCTACACCTTC. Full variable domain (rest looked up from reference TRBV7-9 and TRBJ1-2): DTGVSQNPRHKITKRGQNVTFRCDPISEHNRLYWYRQTLGQGPEFLTYFQNEAQLEKSRLLSDRFSAERPKGSFSTLEIQRTEQGDSAMYLCASSLRDDRDGYTFGSGTRLTVV.

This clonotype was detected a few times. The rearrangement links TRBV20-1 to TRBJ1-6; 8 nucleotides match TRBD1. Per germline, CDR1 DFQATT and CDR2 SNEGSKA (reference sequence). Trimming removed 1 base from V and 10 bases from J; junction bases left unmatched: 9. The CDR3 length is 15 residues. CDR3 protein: CSARAGQDGSSPLHF. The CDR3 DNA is TGCAGTGCTAGAGCGGGACAGGACGGTAGCTCACCCCTCCACTTT.

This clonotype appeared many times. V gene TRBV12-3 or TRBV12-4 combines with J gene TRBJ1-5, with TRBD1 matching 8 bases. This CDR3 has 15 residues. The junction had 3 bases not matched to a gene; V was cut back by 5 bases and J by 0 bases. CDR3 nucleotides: TGTGCCAGCAGTGGGGGACAGGCTAGCAATCAGCCCCAGCATTTT. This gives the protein CASSGGQASNQPQHF.

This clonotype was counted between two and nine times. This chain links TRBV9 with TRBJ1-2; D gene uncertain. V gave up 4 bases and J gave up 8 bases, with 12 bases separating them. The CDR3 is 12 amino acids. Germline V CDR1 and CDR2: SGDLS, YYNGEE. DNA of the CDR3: TGTGCCAGCAGCAAAGGCAGAAACGGCTACACCTTC. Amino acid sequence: CASSKGRNGYTF.

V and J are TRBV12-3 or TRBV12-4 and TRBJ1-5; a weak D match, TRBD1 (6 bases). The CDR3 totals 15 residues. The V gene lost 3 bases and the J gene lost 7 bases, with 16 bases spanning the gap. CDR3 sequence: CASSFGGGRRQPQHF. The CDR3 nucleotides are TGTGCCAGCAGTTTCGGGGGGGGGCGTCGGCAGCCCCAGCATTTT.

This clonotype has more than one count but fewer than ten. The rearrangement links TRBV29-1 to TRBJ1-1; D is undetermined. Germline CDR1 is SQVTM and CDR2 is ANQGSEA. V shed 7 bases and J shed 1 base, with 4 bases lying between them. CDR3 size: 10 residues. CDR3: CSGKNTEAFF. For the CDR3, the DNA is TGCAGCGGCAAGAACACTGAAGCTTTCTTT.

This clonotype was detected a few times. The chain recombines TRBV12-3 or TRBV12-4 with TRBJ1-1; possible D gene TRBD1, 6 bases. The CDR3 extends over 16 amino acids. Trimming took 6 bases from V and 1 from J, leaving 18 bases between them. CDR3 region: CASSPTFDRKNTEAFF. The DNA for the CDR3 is TGTGCCAGCAGCCCAACTTTCGACAGGAAGAACACTGAAGCTTTCTTT.

In DNA form, the CDR3 reads TGCAGCGTCCCCGGGACTTCTGGAAACACCATATATTTT. Protein: CSVPGTSGNTIYF. The rearrangement links TRBV29-1 to TRBJ1-3, with a tentative D call TRBD1 (5 bases). Trimming pared 6 bases from V and 1 base from J, leaving 10 bases between. The V gene's germline CDR1 is SQVTM and CDR2 ANQGSEA. CDR3 length: 13 residues.

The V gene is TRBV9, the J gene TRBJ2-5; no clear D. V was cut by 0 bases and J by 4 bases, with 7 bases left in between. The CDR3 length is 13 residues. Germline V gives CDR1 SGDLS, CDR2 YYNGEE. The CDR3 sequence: CASSVEVAETQYF. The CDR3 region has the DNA TGTGCCAGCAGCGTAGAAGTGGCAGAGACCCAGTACTTC.